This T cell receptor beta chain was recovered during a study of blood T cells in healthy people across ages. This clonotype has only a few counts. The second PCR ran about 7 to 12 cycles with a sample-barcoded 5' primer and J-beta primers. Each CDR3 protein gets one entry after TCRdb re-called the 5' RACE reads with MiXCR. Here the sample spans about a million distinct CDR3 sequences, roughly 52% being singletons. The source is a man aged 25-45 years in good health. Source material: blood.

CDR3 DNA sequence: TGTGCCAGCAGCCAAGAAGAGCGGGGGACCGATACGCAGTATTTT. Translated: CASSQEERGTDTQYF. The chain combines TRBV4-2 with TRBJ2-3, with 8 bases that match TRBD2. Germline trimming cut 0 bases from V and 6 bases from J; bases unmatched to any gene: 5. Germline V gene lookup returns CDR1 LGHNA and CDR2 YNFKEQ. The CDR3 runs to 15 residues.